This entry lists 16 T cell receptor beta chains sequenced from one sample in a study of T-cell reconstitution after alpha-beta-depleted transplantation in children (dated by TCRdb to the mid-2010s). The label giving this sample's treatment or condition can be read as: allogeneic hematopoietic cell transplantation with graft depleted of TCRalphabeta T cells and CD19 B cells. Library preparation employed PCR. The data were produced on an Illumina HiSeq 2500. To normalize quantification of the TCRbeta repertoire, the TCR libraries were built with molecular barcoding that relied on unique molecular identifiers. Through fastp at Q25 and MiXCR, TCRdb rebuilt clones from the public reads, retaining in-frame beta chains. A single entry per CDR3 protein holds the most common genes and DNA from its merged rows. In all, the sample holds almost 600,000 distinct CDR3 sequences, and 25% to 30% of those were seen once. The ten largest account for 36% of the sample.

Sequenced here: PBMCs, sampled before TCRalphabeta/CD19-depleted stem cell transplant. These receptors all come from a boy under two years old with Wiskott-Aldrich syndrome, due to receive a stem cell transplant.

The chain has TRBV20-1 and TRBJ2-1; TRBD1 matches 8 bases. CDR1 and CDR2 (germline): DFQATT, SNEGSKA (reference sequence). V lost 3 bases and J lost 8; bases outside the gene matches: 9. This CDR3 is built from 14 residues. The CDR3 nucleotides are TGCAGTGCTAGTCCCAGGGGGCGCGGGGATGAGCAGTTCTTC. The encoded protein is CSASPRGRGDEQFF.

The rearrangement joins TRBV5-6 to TRBJ2-3; D not certain. Trimming removed 1 base from V and 0 bases from J, with 9 bases in between. Germline CDR1 is SGHDT and CDR2 is YYEEEE. The CDR3 covers 15 residues. The CDR3: CASSLTIESTDTQYF. CDR3 in DNA: TGTGCCAGCAGCTTGACTATCGAGAGCACAGATACGCAGTATTTT.

The rearrangement uses TRBV10-3 and TRBJ2-3, with D unclear. V lost 3 bases and J lost 4, with 8 bases in between. This CDR3 region has 13 residues. Germline loops: CDR1 ENHRY, CDR2 SYGVKD. The CDR3 bases are TGTGCCATCAGTGACCTCCCAGCAGATACGCAGTATTTT. Translation gives CAISDLPADTQYF.

The J gene is TRBJ2-3, the V gene TRBV5-1; D not resolved. The CDR3 covers 18 residues. Deletions cut 0 bases from V and 1 base from J, with 18 bases between. Per the germline V gene, CDR1 is SGHRS and CDR2 is YFSETQ. The CDR3 loop is CASSLDPPGFSGTDTQYF. DNA of the CDR3: TGCGCCAGCAGCTTGGATCCTCCCGGGTTCTCTGGCACAGATACGCAGTATTTT.

This clonotype was detected a few times. The rearrangement uses TRBV7-3 and TRBJ2-1; D is perhaps TRBD2 (5 bases). Germline CDR1 reads SGHTA; CDR2 reads FQGTGA. The CDR3 is 15 amino acids. Trimming left V 0 bases short and J 0 bases short, with 6 bases between. As DNA, the CDR3 is TGTGCCAGCAGCTTAACTCGGGGCTCCTACAATGAGCAGTTCTTC. This encodes CASSLTRGSYNEQFF.

This clonotype came up once. The J gene is TRBJ2-1, the V gene TRBV2; D possibly corresponds to TRBD2 (5 bases). This CDR3 region has 13 residues. In germline, CDR1 is SNHLY, CDR2 FYNNEI. V was pared by 6 bases and J by 6 bases, with 12 bases between. The CDR3 here is CASSPGELNEQFF. CDR3 in DNA: TGTGCCAGCAGCCCCGGGGAGCTCAATGAGCAGTTCTTC.

This clonotype was counted only a few times. V and J are TRBV29-1 and TRBJ1-1, with no clear D. The CDR3 totals 14 residues. With 2 bases removed from V and 5 bases from J, the gap between germline ends came to 15 bases. Germline CDR1 SQVTM, CDR2 ANQGSEA. The DNA of the CDR3 is TGCAGCGTTGAAAGGTCCAGAATGGGAACTGAAGCTTTCTTT. Translation: CSVERSRMGTEAFF.

The rearrangement links TRBV4-1 to TRBJ1-2, with 10 bases matching TRBD1. Germline trimming cut 1 base from V and 3 bases from J; bases unmatched to any gene: 5. The CDR3 is 16 amino acids. CDR1 MGHRA and CDR2 YSYEKL come from the germline V gene. DNA of the CDR3: TGCGCCAGCAGCCAAGGTCAGGGACAGGGGCACTATGGCTACACCTTC. Protein product: CASSQGQGQGHYGYTF.

This clonotype has only one observation. The chain links TRBV18 to TRBJ2-1, with 7 bases that match TRBD1. CDR3 length: 16 amino acids. Per the germline V gene, CDR1 is KGHSH and CDR2 is LQKENI. The V and J ends lost 3 bases and 6 bases, in that order; junction bases with no gene match: 11. Written as DNA, the CDR3 is TGTGCCAGCTCACCGAATGAGGGGGCCCGGGGCAATGAGCAGTTCTTC. Protein sequence: CASSPNEGARGNEQFF.

This chain joins TRBV5-1 and TRBJ2-3; D unclear. CDR1 SGHRS and CDR2 YFSETQ come from the germline V gene. CDR3 length equals 12 residues. Trimming shortened V by 4 bases and J by 4 bases, and 7 bases separated the two germline ends. The CDR3 loop reads CASSPHSDTQYF. As DNA, the CDR3 is TGCGCCAGCAGCCCCCACTCAGATACGCAGTATTTT.

This clonotype was observed once. V is TRBV2 and J is TRBJ2-4; possible D gene TRBD2, 5 bases. CDR1 and CDR2 from the germline V gene are SNHLY and FYNNEI. The CDR3 is 13 amino acids. Trimming stripped 6 bases from V and 9 bases from J, with 15 bases between. The CDR3 region has the DNA TGTGCCAGCAGCTCCAAGAGTGGGAGCATTCAGTACTTC. This translates into CASSSKSGSIQYF.

CDR3 protein: CASTFPENTEAFF. CDR3 nucleotides: TGTGCCAGCACTTTCCCAGAGAACACTGAAGCTTTCTTT. The chain combines TRBV12-3 or TRBV12-4 with TRBJ1-1; D is unresolved. CDR3 size: 13 residues. Trimming took 7 bases from V and 1 from J, leaving 10 bases between them.

This clonotype came up a few times. CDR3 residues: CASSLRDRVNTGELFF. The CDR3, as DNA: TGTGCCAGCAGTTTGCGCGACAGAGTGAACACCGGGGAGCTGTTTTTT. The chain uses TRBV12-3 or TRBV12-4 and TRBJ2-2; D might be TRBD1 (5 bases). V lost 3 bases to trimming and J lost 1 base, with 12 bases between them. This CDR3 spans 16 amino acids.

A few counts support this clonotype. The chain is built from TRBV30 and TRBJ1-2; 9 bases are a match to TRBD1. There are 14 residues in the CDR3. Germline V gives CDR1 GTSNPN, CDR2 SVGIG (reference sequence). After removal of 3 bases from V and 5 bases from J, the junction contained 7 bases not matched to a gene. The CDR3, as DNA: TGTGCCTGGAGGGGACAGGGCAGCCCTTATGGCTACACCTTC. Protein sequence: CAWRGQGSPYGYTF.

The chain links TRBV11-2 to TRBJ2-1; TRBD2 matches 10 bases. Trimming removed 5 bases from V and 2 bases from J; junction bases left unmatched: 21. Per germline, CDR1 SGHAT and CDR2 FQNNGV. The CDR3 length is 21 residues. The CDR3 DNA sequence: TGTGCCAGCAGCGACTCGACAGGGACTCGTACTAGCGGGACACCCTACAATGAGCAGTTCTTC. The encoded protein is CASSDSTGTRTSGTPYNEQFF. Supplemented by reference TRBV11-2 and TRBJ2-1, the full variable domain reads EAGVAQSPRYKIIEKRQSVAFWCNPISGHATLYWYQQILGQGPKLLIQFQNNGVVDDSQLPKDRFSAERLKGVDSTLKIQPAKLEDSAVYLCASSDSTGTRTSGTPYNEQFFGPGTRLTVL.

A few counts support this clonotype. The rearrangement links TRBV5-1 to TRBJ2-5; TRBD2 aligns across 8 bases. The junction had 5 bases not matched to a gene; V was cut back by 2 bases and J by 5 bases. CDR1 SGHRS and CDR2 YFSETQ come from the germline V gene. This CDR3 is built from 14 residues. CDR3 coding DNA: TGCGCCAGCAGCTTCGTGACTAGCGAGGAGACCCAGTACTTC. Its translation: CASSFVTSEETQYF.